A single sample is the source of the 29 T cell receptor beta chains below, sequenced in a study of T-cell memory formation after mild COVID-19. TCRdb independently ran MiXCR on the 5' RACE reads; one entry per CDR3 protein. The sample lists around 390,000 distinct CDR3 sequences, about 15% occurring once. Material for sequencing was PBMCs or a T cell subset sorted from them (not recorded which). The receptors stem from a man aged 18 to 29 who had mild COVID-19 (a few samples of this study predate the infection). Cell type and time point are not known.

This clonotype was detected ten times or more. This chain connects TRBV7-6 to TRBJ1-1; no clear D. The CDR3 loop spans 13 amino acids. The germline V and J ends were trimmed by 4 bases and 5 bases, with 11 bases remaining between them. Per the germline V gene, CDR1 is SGHVS and CDR2 is FNYEAQ. Written as DNA, the CDR3 is TGTGCCAGCAGCTCCCAGGCGGGAACTGAAGCTTTCTTT. As protein: CASSSQAGTEAFF.

This clonotype was detected a few times. The V and J genes are TRBV20-1 and TRBJ1-1, with D unresolved. CDR1 is DFQATT and CDR2 is SNEGSKA in the germline V gene (reference sequence). CDR3 size: 10 residues. Trimming pared 2 bases from V and 9 bases from J, leaving 7 bases between. CDR3 region: CSARQPQAFF. The CDR3 DNA reads TGCAGTGCTAGACAGCCGCAAGCTTTCTTT.

V usage is TRBV6-2 or TRBV6-3 and J usage is TRBJ2-1; D is undetermined. The V gene lost 7 bases and the J gene lost 0 bases, with 7 bases spanning the gap. The CDR3 spans 13 residues. The V gene's germline CDR1 is MNHEY and CDR2 SVGEGT. The CDR3 DNA reads as TGTGCCAGCAACTTTTACTCCTACAATGAGCAGTTCTTC. Protein sequence: CASNFYSYNEQFF.

This clonotype was counted between two and nine times. The chain employs TRBV19 and TRBJ2-5, with D maybe TRBD2 (6 bases). The CDR3 is 16 amino acids. Germline CDR1 reads LNHDA; CDR2 reads SQIVND (reference sequence). The V gene lost 6 bases and the J gene lost 2 bases, with 19 bases spanning the gap. The CDR3 region has the DNA TGTGCCAGTAGCCTCCCGGGCCTTGGGGGGCAAGAGACCCAGTACTTC. It yields the protein CASSLPGLGGQETQYF.

The V and J genes are TRBV3-1 and TRBJ2-3, with 7 positions matching TRBD1. Germline V gene lookup returns CDR1 LGHDT and CDR2 YNNKEL (reference sequence). The CDR3 has 16 amino acids. V trimming: 3 bases; J trimming: 6 bases; junction bases outside the gene matches: 12. In DNA form, the CDR3 reads TGTGCCAGCAGCCAGCGAGGGGGCGGGCCCGGCGATACGCAGTATTTT. It specifies CASSQRGGGPGDTQYF.

This clonotype appeared a few times. The rearrangement joins TRBV5-8 to TRBJ1-2; D gene ambiguous. This CDR3 has 15 residues. The germline V and J ends were trimmed by 1 base and 4 bases, with 14 bases remaining between them. The germline CDR1 and CDR2 sequences are SGHTS and YDEGEE. DNA of the CDR3: TGTGCCAGCAGCTTGACTATGACGGAGACCTATGGCTACACCTTC. The encoded protein is CASSLTMTETYGYTF.

This clonotype showed up just a few times. The V and J genes are TRBV4-2 and TRBJ2-2; TRBD1 matches at 9 bases. Germline values: CDR1 LGHNA, CDR2 YNFKEQ. V dropped 4 bases and J dropped 4; count of bases not matched to a gene: 4. The CDR3 extends over 15 amino acids. The CDR3 DNA follows: TGTGCCAGCAGCCGACCGGGACAGGGCACCGGGGAGCTGTTTTTT. Amino acid sequence: CASSRPGQGTGELFF.

This clonotype has only a few counts. The rearrangement joins TRBV7-2 to TRBJ2-3; 8 nucleotides align to TRBD2. The CDR3 is 15 residues long. V was pared by 5 bases and J by 4 bases, with 8 bases of the junction left unmatched. Germline V gene lookup returns CDR1 SGHTA and CDR2 FQGNSA. CDR3 sequence: CASSHSGGRADTQYF. The CDR3, as DNA: TGTGCCAGCAGCCACAGCGGGGGCCGGGCAGATACGCAGTATTTT.

As DNA, the CDR3 is TGCGCCAGCAGCCAAGGGGCGGCCGCCAGCCAGTACTTC. It specifies CASSQGAAASQYF. The rearrangement uses TRBV4-3 and TRBJ2-7, with D unresolved. The CDR3 covers 13 residues. CDR1 is LGHNA and CDR2 is YSLEER in the germline V gene. V was shortened by 1 base and J by 10 bases, with 14 bases between the two germline ends.

The V call is TRBV5-1, the J call TRBJ1-1; 10 positions match TRBD1. After removal of 4 bases from V and 3 bases from J, the junction contained 3 bases not matched to a gene. There are 14 residues in the CDR3. CDR1 and CDR2 from the germline V gene are SGHRS and YFSETQ. CDR3 region: CASSEGTGDTEAFF. DNA of the CDR3: TGCGCCAGCAGCGAAGGGACAGGGGACACTGAAGCTTTCTTT.

This clonotype was counted a single time. A read error may be the cause here, since a much bigger clone is one base away. The genes are TRBV6-2 or TRBV6-3 and TRBJ1-1; D possibly corresponds to TRBD1 (5 bases). V was cut by 6 bases and J by 7 bases, with 21 bases left in between. The CDR3 contains 15 residues. The germline V gene encodes CDR1 MNHEY and CDR2 SVGEGT. The CDR3 DNA is TGTGCCAGCAGCCCTTTCTCCGGGACTGGAAGTGAAGCTTTCTTT. Protein product: CASSPFSGTGSEAFF.

This clonotype was found a few times. The chain has TRBV7-2 and TRBJ1-2, with D perhaps TRBD1 (5 bases). The CDR3 loop spans 16 amino acids. V lost 6 bases and J 0 bases, leaving 17 bases between the germline ends. CDR1 and CDR2 (germline): SGHTA, FQGNSA. Here the CDR3 reads CASSFTGGQANYGYTF. The CDR3 DNA sequence: TGTGCCAGCAGTTTTACAGGAGGCCAAGCTAACTATGGCTACACCTTC.

This clonotype was recorded at least ten times. The chain joins TRBV6-5 to TRBJ1-2, with 7 positions matching TRBD1. V was clipped by 6 bases and J by 4 bases; unmatched bases: 5. Germline lookup yields CDR1 MNHEY and CDR2 SVGAGI. The CDR3 totals 13 residues. The CDR3 sequence: CASRREGAYGYTF. The CDR3, as DNA: TGTGCCAGCAGGCGGGAGGGGGCCTATGGCTACACCTTC.

J is TRBJ1-5 and V is TRBV20-1; D is ambiguous. Germline V gives CDR1 DFQATT, CDR2 SNEGSKA (reference sequence). The CDR3 sequence is 13 residues long. Trimming pared 0 bases from V and 3 bases from J, leaving 6 bases between. The chain's CDR3 is CSARDRANQPQHF. As DNA, the CDR3 is TGCAGTGCTAGAGATCGTGCCAATCAGCCCCAGCATTTT.

As DNA, the CDR3 is TGTGCCAGCAGCACTACAGGGGGCACTAACTATGGCTACACCTTC. This encodes CASSTTGGTNYGYTF. The chain uses TRBV6-5 and TRBJ1-2; 9 bases match TRBD1. V gave up 6 bases and J gave up 0 bases; unmatched junction bases: 5. The length of the CDR3 is 15 residues. In germline, CDR1 is MNHEY, CDR2 SVGAGI.

In this sample, this clonotype turned up a few times. The chain combines TRBV4-1 with TRBJ2-5; tentative D call: TRBD1 (6 bases). Germline loops: CDR1 MGHRA, CDR2 YSYEKL. Trimming removed 0 bases from V and 2 bases from J, with 19 bases in between. The CDR3 extends over 18 amino acids. DNA of the CDR3: TGCGCCAGCAGCCAAGACCAGCGACAGGCCGTACTACAAGAGACCCAGTACTTC. Translated, it gives CASSQDQRQAVLQETQYF.

The genes are TRBV20-1 and TRBJ2-5, with a weak D call TRBD1 (5 bases). Germline values: CDR1 DFQATT, CDR2 SNEGSKA (reference sequence). The CDR3 is 16 amino acids. V dropped 2 bases and J dropped 1 base, with 17 bases sitting between them. CDR3 bases: TGCAGTGCTAGACACCCGCTGCTGGGGCCCCAAGAGACCCAGTACTTC. This encodes CSARHPLLGPQETQYF.

Only a few counts were recorded for this clonotype. The rearrangement uses TRBV5-1 and TRBJ2-1; no clear D. From germline, CDR1 is SGHRS and CDR2 YFSETQ. The CDR3 extends over 15 amino acids. The V gene lost 4 bases and the J gene lost 0 bases, with 11 bases spanning the gap. The CDR3 coding sequence is TGCGCCAGCAGCACTGGACGGATCTCCTACAATGAGCAGTTCTTC. Amino acids: CASSTGRISYNEQFF.

The V and J genes are TRBV19 and TRBJ1-4, with D unclear. This CDR3 region has 15 residues. The V end was cut by 4 bases, the J end by 4 bases, with 13 bases between. Per the germline V gene, CDR1 is LNHDA and CDR2 is SQIVND (reference sequence). CDR3 in amino acids: CASSTPDTINEKLFF. The CDR3 bases are TGTGCCAGTAGTACTCCCGACACGATTAATGAAAAACTGTTTTTT.

The rearrangement joins TRBV20-1 to TRBJ2-7; 7 bases match TRBD1. The length of the CDR3 is 12 residues. CDR1 is DFQATT and CDR2 is SNEGSKA in the germline V gene (reference sequence). With 3 bases clipped from V and 3 bases from J, the junction kept 2 bases outside the gene matches. CDR3 DNA: TGCAGTGCTAGCCCAGGGGGCTACGAGCAGTACGTC. This gives the protein CSASPGGYEQYV.

This clonotype showed up just a few times. This rearrangement joins TRBV5-1 to TRBJ2-1; D assignment may be TRBD1 or TRBD2 (6 bases each). The germline gives CDR1 SGHRS, CDR2 YFSETQ. The V end was cut by 7 bases, the J end by 4 bases, with 15 bases between. The length of the CDR3 is 14 residues. The CDR3 region has the DNA TGCGCCAGCGCGCCGGGGGCGACTTACAATGAGCAGTTCTTC. It codes for CASAPGATYNEQFF.

This clonotype showed up many times. The rearrangement uses TRBV12-3 or TRBV12-4 and TRBJ2-7; D is uncertain. Trimming pared 2 bases from V and 2 bases from J, leaving 13 bases between. This CDR3 contains 15 residues. The CDR3 DNA reads TGTGCCAGCAGTTTAAACTCGGTACCTCCCTACGAGCAGTACTTC. The encoded protein is CASSLNSVPPYEQYF.

This clonotype was counted a few times. J is TRBJ2-1 and V is TRBV3-1, with D perhaps TRBD2 (5 bases). Looked up from germline, CDR1 is LGHDT and CDR2 is YNNKEL (reference sequence). CDR3 length: 15 amino acids. Trimming left V 0 bases short and J 9 bases short, with 15 bases between. Here the CDR3 reads CASSQEPRVPGEQFF. The CDR3 DNA follows: TGTGCCAGCAGCCAAGAGCCGCGGGTACCGGGTGAGCAGTTCTTC.

This chain connects TRBV7-9 to TRBJ2-3; D may be TRBD2 (6 bases). This CDR3 has 16 amino acids. Trimming cost V 4 bases and J 5 bases, with 19 bases left between them. The V gene's germline CDR1 is SEHNR and CDR2 FQNEAQ (reference sequence). CDR3 in amino acids: CASSSLRERRGDTQYF. The DNA for the CDR3 is TGTGCCAGCAGCTCTCTCCGGGAGCGACGGGGAGATACGCAGTATTTT.

There are a few counts of this clonotype. V is TRBV5-1 and J is TRBJ2-5; the D gene is possibly TRBD1 (5 bases). This CDR3 is 13 amino acids long. Germline V gives CDR1 SGHRS, CDR2 YFSETQ. The V gene lost 5 bases and the J gene lost 1 base, with 9 bases spanning the gap. CDR3 sequence (DNA): TGCGCCAGCAGTTCCAGGGTCCAAGAGACCCAGTACTTC. Protein sequence: CASSSRVQETQYF.

The rearrangement links TRBV7-8 to TRBJ1-2; D perhaps matches TRBD1 (5 bases). CDR1 and CDR2 from the germline V gene are SGHVS and FQNEAQ. V was trimmed by 1 base and J by 4 bases, leaving 10 bases between them. CDR3 length: 14 residues. In DNA, the CDR3 is TGTGCCAGCAGCTTAGGCACAGGAACCTATGGCTACACCTTC. Translating gives CASSLGTGTYGYTF.

The sample holds a few counts of this clonotype. The limits of the CDR3 on the DNA are not certain, so only TCRdb's listed CDR3 is given. The rearrangement links TRBV6-6 to TRBJ1-1; TRBD1 is the table's D call and was not checked against the DNA. With termini counted, the CDR3 has 13 amino acids. Germline V lookup: CDR1 MNHNY, CDR2 SVGAGI (reference sequence). CDR3 sequence: CASSTSVYTEAFF.

This chain links TRBV27 with TRBJ1-6; no firm D call. Trimming left V 6 bases short and J 12 bases short, with 27 bases between. CDR1 is MNHEY, CDR2 SMNVEV, per germline (reference sequence). The CDR3 contains 17 residues. Here the CDR3 reads CASRPTPRTDLHRPLHF. The CDR3 bases are TGTGCCAGCAGGCCCACCCCTAGAACAGATCTCCACCGACCCCTCCACTTT.

V is TRBV20-1 and J is TRBJ2-5; 13 nucleotides agree with TRBD2. The CDR3 contains 18 residues. CDR1 and CDR2 (germline): DFQATT, SNEGSKA (reference sequence). Trimming took 0 bases from V and 2 from J; bases not matched to a gene: 9. DNA for the CDR3: TGCAGTGCTAGAGATGGAGGACTAGCGGGAGTTTATCAAGAGACCCAGTACTTC. Protein: CSARDGGLAGVYQETQYF.